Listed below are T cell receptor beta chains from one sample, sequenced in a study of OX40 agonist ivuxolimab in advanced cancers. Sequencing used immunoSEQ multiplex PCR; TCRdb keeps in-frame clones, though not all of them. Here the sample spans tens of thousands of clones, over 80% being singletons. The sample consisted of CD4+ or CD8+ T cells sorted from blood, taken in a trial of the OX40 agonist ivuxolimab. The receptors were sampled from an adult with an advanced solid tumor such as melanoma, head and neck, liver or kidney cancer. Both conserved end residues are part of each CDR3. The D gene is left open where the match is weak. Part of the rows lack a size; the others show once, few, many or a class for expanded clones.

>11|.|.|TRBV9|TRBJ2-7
TGTGCCAGCAGCGCGGGATACGAGCAGTACTTC
CASSAGYEQYF
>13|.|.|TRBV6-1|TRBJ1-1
TGTGCCAGCCTCGGTGGCGGGAACACTGAAGCTTTCTTT
CASLGGGNTEAFF
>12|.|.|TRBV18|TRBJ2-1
TGTGCCAGCTCACCCGACTATAATGAGCAGTTCTTC
CASSPDYNEQFF
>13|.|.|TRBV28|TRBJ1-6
TGTGCCAGCAGTCCACACCCCGGCTCACCCCTCCACTTT
CASSPHPGSPLHF
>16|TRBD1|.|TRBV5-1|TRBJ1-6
TGCGCCAGCAGCTCTAGCCCCGCAGGGGGCGTGGCACCCCTCCACTTT
CASSSSPAGGVAPLHF
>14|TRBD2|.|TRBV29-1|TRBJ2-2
TGCAGCGTTGAATCCAGCGGGAGCACCGGGGAGCTGTTTTTT
CSVESSGSTGELFF
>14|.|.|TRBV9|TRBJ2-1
TGTGCCAGCAGCGCCTCAGGATTCGCGAATGAGCAGTTCTTC
CASSASGFANEQFF
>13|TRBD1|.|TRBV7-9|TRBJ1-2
TGTGCCAGCAGCCCCACAGGGGGCGGAGGCTACACCTTC
CASSPTGGGGYTF
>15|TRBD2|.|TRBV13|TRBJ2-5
TGTGCCAGCAGCTTGAGTGGACTAGCGGTCTATGAGCAGTACTTC
CASSLSGLAVYEQYF
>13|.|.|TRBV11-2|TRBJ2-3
TGTGCCAGCAGCTTGGGGGTCATTGATACGCAGTATTTT
CASSLGVIDTQYF
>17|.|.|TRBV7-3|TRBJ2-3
TGTGCCAGCAGCTCCCATCACCGGGCGCACAACGCCGATACGCAGTATTTT
CASSSHHRAHNADTQYF
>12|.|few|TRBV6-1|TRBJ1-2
TGTGCCAGCAGTGATCCTGGGACTGGCTACACCTTC
CASSDPGTGYTF
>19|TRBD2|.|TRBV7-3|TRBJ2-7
TGTGCCAGCAGCGAGGGGGGGGCCCCCACTAGCGGGACACCCTACGAGCAGTACTTC
CASSEGGAPTSGTPYEQYF
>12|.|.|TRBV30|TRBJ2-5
TGTGCCTGGAGTCAGGTGGGGGAGACCCAGTACTTC
CAWSQVGETQYF
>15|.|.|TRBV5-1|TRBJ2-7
TGCGCCAGCAGCTCGTTACAAACAGGTAGTTACGAGCAGTACTTC
CASSSLQTGSYEQYF
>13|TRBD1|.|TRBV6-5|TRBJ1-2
TGTGCCAGCAGCCTAACAGGGGCGGGGGGCTACACCTTC
CASSLTGAGGYTF
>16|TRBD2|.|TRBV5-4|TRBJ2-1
TGTGCCAGCAGTTCCGGGACTAGCGGGAGGGCCGATGAGCAGTTCTTC
CASSSGTSGRADEQFF
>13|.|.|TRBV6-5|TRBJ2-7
TGTGCCAGCAGTTATGAGACTAGGAACGAGCAGTACTTC
CASSYETRNEQYF
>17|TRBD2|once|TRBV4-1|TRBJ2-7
TGCGCCAGCAGCCAAGATCGATCCAGCGGGAGTATCAACGAGCAGTACTTC
CASSQDRSSGSINEQYF
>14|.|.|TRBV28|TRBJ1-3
TGTGCCAGCAGTTTGTCCCAGGGAGGAAACACCATATATTTT
CASSLSQGGNTIYF
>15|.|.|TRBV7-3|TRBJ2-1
TGTGCCAGCAGCCAAAGGTTAGTCTCCTACAATGAGCAGTTCTTC
CASSQRLVSYNEQFF
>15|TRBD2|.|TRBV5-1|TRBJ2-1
TGCGCCAGCAGCCAAACTAGCGGGAGGGCCAATGAGCAGTTCTTC
CASSQTSGRANEQFF
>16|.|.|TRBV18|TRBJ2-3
TGTGCCAGCTCACCACCCCGCAGGGAGCCCCCGCAAACGCAGTATTTT
CASSPPRREPPQTQYF
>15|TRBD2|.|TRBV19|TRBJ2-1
TGTGCCAGTAGTCTATGGGGACTAGCGGACAATGAGCAGTTCTTC
CASSLWGLADNEQFF
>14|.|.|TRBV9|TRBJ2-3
TGTGCCAGCAGTTCACAGGGCAGCACAGATACGCAGTATTTT
CASSSQGSTDTQYF
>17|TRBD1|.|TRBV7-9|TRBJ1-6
TGTGCCAGCAGCACCCTGGACAGGGGATATTGGGATTCACCCCTCCACTTT
CASSTLDRGYWDSPLHF
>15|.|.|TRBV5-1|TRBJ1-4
TGCGCCAGCAGCTTGGCCGGGATTTATAATGAAAAACTGTTTTTT
CASSLAGIYNEKLFF
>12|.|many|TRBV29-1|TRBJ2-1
TGCAGCGTTGAGGGGCCAGCCAATGAGCAGTTCTTC
CSVEGPANEQFF
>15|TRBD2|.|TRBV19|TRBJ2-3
TGTGCCAGTAGTATGCTAGCGGGGCGCACAGATACGCAGTATTTT
CASSMLAGRTDTQYF
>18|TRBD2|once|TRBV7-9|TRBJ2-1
TGTGCCAGCAGCTTCGAGACTAGCGGGAGACCGGACCGCAATGAGCAGTTCTTC
CASSFETSGRPDRNEQFF
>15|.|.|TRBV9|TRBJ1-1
TGTGCCAGCAGCGCGGGTCTAGGGTACGCCGTTGAAGCTTTCTTT
CASSAGLGYAVEAFF
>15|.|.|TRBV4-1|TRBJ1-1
TGCGCCAGCAGCCAAGGGCAGGGGCCGGCGGCTGAAGCTTTCTTT
CASSQGQGPAAEAFF
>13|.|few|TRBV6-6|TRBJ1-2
TGTGCCAGCAGTTACTCAAGGGATAGGGGCTACACCTTC
CASSYSRDRGYTF
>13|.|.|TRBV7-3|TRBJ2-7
TGTGCCAGCAGCCCCCTCCAGGGCTACGAGCAGTACTTC
CASSPLQGYEQYF
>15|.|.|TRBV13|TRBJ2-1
TGTGCCAGCAGCTTAGAGGTAGGGACCTACAATGAGCAGTTCTTC
CASSLEVGTYNEQFF
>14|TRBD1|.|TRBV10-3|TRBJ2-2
TGTGCCACCGACCGGGACAGGAACACCGGGGAGCTGTTTTTT
CATDRDRNTGELFF
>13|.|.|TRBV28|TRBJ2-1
TGTGCCAGCAGTTTGGGCAGCTACAATGAGCAGTTCTTC
CASSLGSYNEQFF
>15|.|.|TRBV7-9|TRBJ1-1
TGTGCCAGCAGCTCCCATGGTAGGGGGAACACTGAAGCTTTCTTT
CASSSHGRGNTEAFF
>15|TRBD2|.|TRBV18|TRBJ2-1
TGTGCCAGCTCACCGACTAGCGGAAACTACAATGAGCAGTTCTTC
CASSPTSGNYNEQFF
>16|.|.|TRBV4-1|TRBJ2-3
TGCGCCAGCAGCCAAGAACCCGGGACTAGCACAGATACGCAGTATTTT
CASSQEPGTSTDTQYF
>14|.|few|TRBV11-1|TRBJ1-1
TGTGCCAGCAGCTTACAAACCAAGAACACTGAAGCTTTCTTT
CASSLQTKNTEAFF
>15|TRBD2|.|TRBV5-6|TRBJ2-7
TGTGCCAGCAGCTTACTAGCGGGAGCCTCCCTCGAGCAGTACTTC
CASSLLAGASLEQYF
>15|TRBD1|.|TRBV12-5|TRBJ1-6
TGTGCTAGTGGTCCGAACCAGGGGGCGGGATCACCCCTCCACTTT
CASGPNQGAGSPLHF
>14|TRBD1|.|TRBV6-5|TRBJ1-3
TGTGCCAGCAGTCGCCCGGGACAGGGAAACACCATATATTTT
CASSRPGQGNTIYF
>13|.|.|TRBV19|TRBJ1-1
TGTGCCAGTAGTTTTGGACAACTATATGAAGCTTTCTTT
CASSFGQLYEAFF
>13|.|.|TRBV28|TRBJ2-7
TGTGCCAGCAGACCGGGACACTCCTACGAGCAGTACTTC
CASRPGHSYEQYF
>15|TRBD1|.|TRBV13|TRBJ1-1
TGTGCCAGCAGCTGGGGAGGGGACAGGGAAACTGAAGCTTTCTTT
CASSWGGDRETEAFF
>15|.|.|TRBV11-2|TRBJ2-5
TGTGCCAGCAGCCCCCGAACCGGGCTGCAAGAGACCCAGTACTTC
CASSPRTGLQETQYF
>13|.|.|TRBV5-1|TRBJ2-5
TGCGCCAGCAGCTTAGGGGGTCGGGAGACCCAGTACTTC
CASSLGGRETQYF
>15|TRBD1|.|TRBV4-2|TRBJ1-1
TGTGCCAGCAGCCCCCTTCAGGGGGTGAACACTGAAGCTTTCTTT
CASSPLQGVNTEAFF
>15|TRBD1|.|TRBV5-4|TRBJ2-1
TGTGCCAGCAGGCCCGGGACAGGGTCGGAAAATGAGCAGTTCTTC
CASRPGTGSENEQFF
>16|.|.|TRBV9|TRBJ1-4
TGTGCCAGCAGCGCGAGGAGTATTACAGAAAATGAAAAACTGTTTTTT
CASSARSITENEKLFF
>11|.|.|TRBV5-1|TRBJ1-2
TGCGCCAGCAATGGGGGTTATGGCTACACCTTC
CASNGGYGYTF
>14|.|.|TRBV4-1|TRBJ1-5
TGCGCCAGCAGCCATCCCCGAGGGGACCAGCCCCAGCATTTT
CASSHPRGDQPQHF
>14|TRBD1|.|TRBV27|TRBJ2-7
TGTGCCAGCAGTTGGACAGGGGTATCGTACGAGCAGTACTTC
CASSWTGVSYEQYF